The clone carrying this T cell receptor (beta chain) was seen at least ten times. Its specificity is not known. The data were obtained in a study of T cell repertoires in cytomegalovirus infection. Whole-study context: Public TCR beta signatures provided an indication of both CMV infection and a matching HLA type. Regarding the study as a whole: HLA-C-restricted CMV-specific TCR beta clonotypes were dominant in the ex vivo response. There were carriers of CMV plus the relevant HLA, and cumulative public TCR beta family frequency identified them.

TCRdb analysed the reads with MiXCR anew, one entry per CDR3 protein. This table has 250,000 to 300,000 distinct CDR3 sequences, 9.1% appearing once. The CDR3 is made up of 14 amino acids. The V gene's germline CDR1 is SGHTA and CDR2 FQGNSA. V lost 5 bases and J lost 4; bases outside the gene matches: 5. This receptor was identified in a human donor in good health (CMV status not recorded). Some clones in this sample may be carry-over from other donors' samples. The chain is built from TRBV7-2 and TRBJ1-1; 9 nucleotides align to TRBD1. The material sequenced was PBMCs. The CDR3 region is CASSLWTGVTEAFF. The CDR3 DNA reads as TGTGCCAGCAGCCTCTGGACAGGGGTCACTGAAGCTTTCTTT. The whole variable domain, filled in from reference TRBV7-2 and TRBJ1-1, reads GAGVSQSPSNKVTEKGKDVELRCDPISGHTALYWYRQSLGQGLEFLIYFQGNSAPDKSGLPSDRFSAERTGGSVSTLTIQRTQQEDSAVYLCASSLWTGVTEAFFGQGTRLTVV.